This T cell receptor (beta chain) came from a study of OX40 agonist ivuxolimab in advanced cancers. Study context: Each dose-escalation patient presented with hepatocellular carcinoma, melanoma, renal cell or head and neck cancer.

With respect to this clone: No antigen is known for it.

CDR3 length: 15 residues. From germline, CDR1 is MNHNY and CDR2 SVGAGI (reference sequence). V lost 1 base and J 4 bases, leaving 11 bases between the germline ends. Profiling relied on immunoSEQ multiplex PCR, and the TCRdb table lists in-frame clones only, not all of them. The sample lists 100,000 to 120,000 clones, approximately 90% occurring once. Study observations and caveats: Clonal expansion was among the lowest in partial responders at 0.1-3.0 mg/kg, especially CD8+.

The source was CD4+ or CD8+ T cells sorted from blood, collected in a trial of the OX40 agonist ivuxolimab. V and J are TRBV6-6 and TRBJ1-5, with D tentatively TRBD1 (5 bases). This sequence was found in an adult with an advanced solid tumor such as melanoma, head and neck, liver or kidney cancer. CDR3 DNA sequence: TGTGCCAGCAGTTACTTTGACAGCAATAATCAGCCCCAGCATTTT. Encoded protein: CASSYFDSNNQPQHF.